Listed here are 9 T cell receptor beta chains from one sample, sequenced in a study of T cells in Graves' hyperthyroidism and ophthalmopathy. Amplification targeted TCR beta CDR3 regions from RNA transcripts. The TCR CDR3 first-round RT-PCR relied on the HTBI primer set. TCRdb reprocessed the multiplex PCR reads via MiXCR and lists one record per CDR3 protein. In the table there are about 360,000 distinct CDR3 sequences, approximately 13% of which are singletons. The material sequenced was blood. The receptors derive from a woman aged 18-29 years with Graves' hyperthyroidism.

This clonotype was picked up many times. The J gene is TRBJ2-3, the V gene TRBV6-5; 7 nucleotides line up with TRBD2. This CDR3 comprises 16 residues. From germline, CDR1 is MNHEY and CDR2 SVGAGI. The ends lost 0 bases at V and 0 bases at J; junction bases unmatched: 3. CDR3 DNA sequence: TGTGCCAGCAGTTACTCGCCGGGGGGAAGCACAGATACGCAGTATTTT. This codes for CASSYSPGGSTDTQYF.

The table lists this clonotype with many counts. The CDR3 is CASRSDAYNSPLHF. The DNA for the CDR3 is TGTGCCAGCAGATCCGACGCCTATAATTCACCCCTCCACTTT. This sequence joins TRBV28 and TRBJ1-6; D not resolved. V lost 6 bases, J lost 2 bases, and 8 bases lay in between. Germline CDR1 is MDHEN and CDR2 is SYDVKM. This CDR3 has 14 residues.

This clonotype was seen many times. V is TRBV27 and J is TRBJ1-1; maybe TRBD1 (6 bases). The CDR3 is made up of 14 amino acids. The ends were cut back, 2 bases at V and 4 bases at J, with 11 bases in the middle. Germline CDR1 is MNHEY and CDR2 is SMNVEV (reference sequence). Here the CDR3 reads CASSLRGGVTEAFF. CDR3 nucleotide sequence: TGTGCCAGCAGTTTAAGGGGGGGTGTCACTGAAGCTTTCTTT.

This clonotype was seen many times. The chain uses TRBV6-6 and TRBJ2-7; TRBD2 aligns across 7 bases. Germline CDR1 and CDR2: MNHNY and SVGAGI (reference sequence). V was pared by 0 bases and J by 4 bases, with 6 bases of the junction left unmatched. The CDR3 runs 15 residues. The CDR3 nucleotides read TGTGCCAGCAGTTACTCGGGGGAGGGTTTGTACGAGCAGTACTTC. Its translation: CASSYSGEGLYEQYF.

This clonotype was observed at least ten times. Germline is not matched at one junction end, which may reflect a read error. The J gene is TRBJ2-7, the V gene TRBV3-1; D is ambiguous. Germline V gene sequence: CDR1 LGHDT, CDR2 YNNKEL (reference sequence). The CDR3 is 12 amino acids. CDR3 amino acids: CASSEDQAEQYF. The CDR3 nucleotides are TGTGCCAGCAGCGAAGACCAGGCCGAGCAGTACTTC.

This clonotype has more than one count but fewer than ten. This chain links TRBV6-2 or TRBV6-3 with TRBJ2-1, with TRBD1 identical over 9 bases. J gave up 4 bases and V 0 bases, and 4 bases lay outside the gene matches. The V gene's germline CDR1 is MNHEY and CDR2 SVGEGT. This CDR3 contains 16 residues. The chain's CDR3 is CASSYSETGGYNEQFF. DNA of the CDR3: TGTGCCAGCAGTTACTCAGAGACAGGGGGGTACAATGAGCAGTTCTTC.

This clonotype was found many times. V usage is TRBV7-9 and J usage is TRBJ2-5; unclear D gene. Looked up from germline, CDR1 is SEHNR and CDR2 is FQNEAQ (reference sequence). The CDR3 covers 15 residues. The ends were cut back, 1 base at V and 4 bases at J, with 13 bases in the middle. CDR3 residues: CASSLDVRSGETQYF. CDR3 DNA: TGTGCCAGCAGCTTAGACGTCAGGAGTGGAGAGACCCAGTACTTC.

The chain has TRBV30 and TRBJ2-5, with D unclear. The CDR3 contains 13 residues. CDR1 GTSNPN and CDR2 SVGIG come from the germline V gene (reference sequence). V gave up 0 bases and J gave up 2 bases, with 7 bases separating them. The CDR3 sequence is CAWSVGNQETQYF. CDR3 coding DNA: TGTGCCTGGAGTGTGGGAAATCAAGAGACCCAGTACTTC.

This clonotype was seen ten or more times. The V call is TRBV9, the J call TRBJ2-7, with 14 bases identical to TRBD2. The V segment lost 3 bases and the J segment 3 bases; nucleotides outside the gene matches: 2. This CDR3 region has 15 residues. The germline V gene encodes CDR1 SGDLS and CDR2 YYNGEE. DNA of the CDR3: TGTGCCAGCAGCGCCGGGACTAGCGGGAGCTACGAGCAGTACTTC. It yields the protein CASSAGTSGSYEQYF.